One and the same sample provided the 26 T cell receptor beta chains below, sequenced in a study of T cell responses to AZD1222 COVID-19 vaccine. Clones were sequenced by immunoSEQ multiplex PCR, and TCRdb holds only the in-frame ones, with some missing. The sample consists of approximately 100,000 clones, over 80% of them appearing once. This specimen was peripheral blood, taken on day 0 of AZD1222 vaccination. Receptor source: an adult in good health.

The chain employs TRBV7-3 and TRBJ2-5; D gene uncertain. CDR3 size: 13 residues. Germline loops: CDR1 SGHTA, CDR2 FQGTGA. Trimming removed 4 bases at V and 5 bases at J, with 11 bases between. Here the CDR3 reads CASSSHAEETQYF. DNA of the CDR3: TGTGCCAGCAGCTCCCACGCCGAGGAGACCCAGTACTTC.

This clone was seen just once. The chain joins TRBV19 to TRBJ2-1; TRBD1 aligns across 8 bases. The junction had 7 bases not matched to a gene; V was cut back by 6 bases and J by 0 bases. Germline V gene data show CDR1 as LNHDA and CDR2 as SQIVND (reference sequence). This CDR3 spans 16 amino acids. The CDR3 DNA sequence: TGTGCCAGTAGGCCAACAGGGGGATACTCCTACAATGAGCAGTTCTTC. It is translated as CASRPTGGYSYNEQFF.

V gene TRBV3-1 (or the pseudogene TRBV3-2) combines with J gene TRBJ2-7, with 8 bases fitting TRBD2. The germline gives CDR1 LGHDT, CDR2 YNNKEL (reference sequence). The CDR3 extends over 15 amino acids. The V segment lost 4 bases and the J segment 3 bases; nucleotides outside the gene matches: 8. The CDR3 protein is CASSPPGAGGYEQYF. The CDR3 DNA reads TGTGCCAGCAGCCCCCCGGGGGCGGGAGGCTACGAGCAGTACTTC.

The chain uses TRBV19 and TRBJ2-3; D is perhaps TRBD1 or TRBD2 (5 bases each). The CDR3 runs 14 residues. Trimming removed 3 bases at V and 4 bases at J, with 11 bases between. Germline V gives CDR1 LNHDA, CDR2 SQIVND (reference sequence). The CDR3, as DNA: TGTGCCAGTAGTATTATTCAGGGAGCAGATACGCAGTATTTT. This encodes CASSIIQGADTQYF. The full variable domain, with the rest looked up from reference TRBV19 and TRBJ2-3, is DGGITQSPKYLFRKEGQNVTLSCEQNLNHDAMYWYRQDPGQGLRLIYYSQIVNDFQKGDIAEGYSVSREKKESFPLTVTSAQKNPTAFYLCASSIIQGADTQYFGPGTRLTVL.

The CDR3 DNA sequence: TGTGCCAGCAGCTCGTACTATGGCTACACCTTC. Protein: CASSSYYGYTF. The rearrangement uses TRBV5-4 and TRBJ1-2; D unresolved. The V end lost 3 bases, the J end lost 3 bases, and 3 bases lay between the germline ends. Germline V gives CDR1 SGHNT, CDR2 YYREEE (reference sequence). The CDR3 consists of 11 residues.

The table lists this clone with a count of one. The chain has TRBV7-9 and TRBJ2-1, with 7 bases matching TRBD2. V was pared by 4 bases and J by 10 bases, with 4 bases of the junction left unmatched. The CDR3 consists of 12 residues. Per the germline V gene, CDR1 is SEHNR and CDR2 is FQNEAQ (reference sequence). DNA of the CDR3: TGTGCCAGCAGCTCCAGCGGGACCGAGCAGTTCTTC. It translates to CASSSSGTEQFF.

V and J are TRBV7-9 and TRBJ1-2; perhaps TRBD1 as D (5 bases). The V and J ends lost 2 bases and 4 bases respectively, with 8 bases between them. The germline V gene encodes CDR1 SEHNR and CDR2 FQNEAQ (reference sequence). The CDR3 loop spans 13 amino acids. Here the CDR3 reads CASSLQGPYGYTF. CDR3 nucleotide sequence: TGTGCCAGCAGCTTACAGGGCCCCTATGGCTACACCTTC.

In its sample, this clone was seen a few times. The rearrangement joins TRBV5-1 to TRBJ1-1; D might be TRBD1 (6 bases). The CDR3 totals 15 residues. The V end lost 0 bases, the J end lost 6 bases, and 15 bases lay between the germline ends. CDR1 and CDR2 (germline): SGHRS, YFSETQ. The CDR3 nucleotides are TGCGCCAGCAGCTTGGTGCATGGGGCAGGGGCTGAAGCTTTCTTT. It specifies CASSLVHGAGAEAFF. Based on the CDR3 plus reference TRBV5-1 and TRBJ1-1, the full variable domain is KAGVTQTPRYLIKTRGQQVTLSCSPISGHRSVSWYQQTPGQGLQFLFEYFSETQRNKGNFPGRFSGRQFSNSRSEMNVSTLELGDSALYLCASSLVHGAGAEAFFGQGTRLTVV.

The gene calls are TRBV6-5 and TRBJ2-7; no clear D gene. V was trimmed by 2 bases and J by 4 bases, leaving 9 bases between them. Germline CDR1 reads MNHEY; CDR2 reads SVGAGI. The CDR3 covers 13 residues. DNA of the CDR3: TGTGCCAGCAGTTACACAGATATGTACGAGCAGTACTTC. Translation: CASSYTDMYEQYF.

The V call is TRBV24-1, the J call TRBJ2-2; TRBD2 might be the D (6 bases). V lost 1 base and J lost 5, with 7 bases in between. The CDR3 loop spans 14 amino acids. CDR1 and CDR2 from the germline V gene are KGHDR and SFDVKD. The CDR3 DNA reads TGTGCCACCAGTGATTTTGGGGGGACCGGGGAGCTGTTTTTT. The encoded protein is CATSDFGGTGELFF.

V is TRBV12-5 and J is TRBJ1-2; TRBD1 might be the D (5 bases). The CDR3 spans 12 residues. CDR1 is LGHNT and CDR2 is FRNRAP in the germline V gene. Between the trimmed V and J ends, which lost 1 base and 8 bases, there was a span of 8 bases. The chain's CDR3 is CASGLERGGYTF. The CDR3 DNA is TGTGCTAGTGGTTTGGAAAGGGGCGGCTACACCTTC.

The chain joins TRBV2 to TRBJ2-6, with a possible D match to TRBD2 (5 bases). V was shortened by 8 bases and J by 1 base, with 15 bases between the two germline ends. The CDR3 has 16 residues. CDR1 is SNHLY and CDR2 is FYNNEI in the germline V gene. The DNA for the CDR3 is TGTGCCAGCCGAGTCCGTAGGAGGTCTGGGGCCAACGTCCTGACTTTC. This gives the protein CASRVRRRSGANVLTF.

The chain recombines TRBV6-5 with TRBJ1-1, with D possibly TRBD1 on 5 matching bases. This CDR3 is built from 15 residues. Germline V gene lookup returns CDR1 MNHEY and CDR2 SVGAGI. Trimming pared 0 bases from V and 4 bases from J, leaving 12 bases between. The CDR3 DNA follows: TGTGCCAGCAGTTACTCAGCAGGGATGGGCACTGAAGCTTTCTTT. It encodes CASSYSAGMGTEAFF.

The chain couples TRBV7-2 to TRBJ1-1; 7 bases line up with TRBD1. CDR1 and CDR2 (germline): SGHTA, FQGNSA. V dropped 5 bases and J dropped 0; count of bases not matched to a gene: 6. The CDR3 runs to 15 residues. The CDR3: CASSIRTGLNTEAFF. In DNA form, the CDR3 reads TGTGCCAGCAGCATTAGGACAGGTCTGAACACTGAAGCTTTCTTT.

The chain is built from TRBV18 and TRBJ2-3, with TRBD2 identical over 7 bases. The CDR3 contains 15 residues. Germline V gives CDR1 KGHSH, CDR2 LQKENI. After removal of 6 bases from V and 2 bases from J, the junction contained 8 bases not matched to a gene. The CDR3 DNA sequence: TGTGCCAGCTCCTACGGACTAGGTACCACAGATACGCAGTATTTT. Its translation: CASSYGLGTTDTQYF. Together with reference TRBV18 and TRBJ2-3, the CDR3 gives the full variable domain: NAGVMQNPRHLVRRRGQEARLRCSPMKGHSHVYWYRQLPEEGLKFMVYLQKENIIDESGMPKERFSAEFPKEGPSILRIQQVVRGDSAAYFCASSYGLGTTDTQYFGPGTRLTVL.

The chain is built from TRBV3-1 (or the pseudogene TRBV3-2) and TRBJ2-5, with TRBD2 matching over 10 bases. The V gene end was trimmed by 4 bases and the J gene end by 5 bases; junction bases not matched to a gene: 7. Germline V gives CDR1 LGHDT, CDR2 YNNKEL (reference sequence). The CDR3 loop spans 15 amino acids. The chain's CDR3 is CASSLLAGGGETQYF. The CDR3 coding sequence is TGTGCCAGCAGCCTATTAGCGGGGGGCGGGGAGACCCAGTACTTC.

The chain combines TRBV3-1 (or the pseudogene TRBV3-2) with TRBJ2-3, with D possibly called TRBD1 or TRBD2 (5 bases each). The V gene's germline CDR1 is LGHDT and CDR2 YNNKEL (reference sequence). V shed 1 base and J shed 7 bases, with 15 bases lying between them. The CDR3 is 15 residues long. The CDR3 DNA reads TGTGCCAGCAGCCAAGTACCCCTCGGGGCGAATACGCAGTATTTT. This gives the protein CASSQVPLGANTQYF.

This clone was counted only a few times. The V and J genes are TRBV6-5 and TRBJ1-1, with 8 bases lining up with TRBD1. Per the germline V gene, CDR1 is MNHEY and CDR2 is SVGAGI. This CDR3 has 13 residues. V was pared by 6 bases and J by 10 bases, with 10 bases of the junction left unmatched. CDR3 sequence reads: CASSRLQQGGAFF. The DNA for the CDR3 is TGTGCCAGCAGCCGATTACAACAGGGGGGAGCTTTCTTT.

This clone was seen only once. The chain combines TRBV7-9 with TRBJ1-1, with D perhaps TRBD1 (6 bases). The CDR3 consists of 12 residues. Germline V CDR1 and CDR2: SEHNR, FQNEAQ (reference sequence). The V end lost 2 bases, the J end lost 8 bases, and 9 bases lay between the germline ends. CDR3: CASSLQGLEAFF. Here the CDR3 DNA reads TGTGCCAGCAGCTTACAGGGGTTGGAAGCTTTCTTT.

The J gene is TRBJ2-3, the V gene TRBV29-1, with 12 bases lining up with TRBD1. CDR1 SQVTM and CDR2 ANQGSEA come from the germline V gene. The V segment lost 4 bases and the J segment 6 bases; nucleotides outside the gene matches: 5. The CDR3 covers 14 residues. The CDR3 nucleotides read TGCAGCGTTGCGGGACAGGGGGCGGTGGATACGCAGTATTTT. Its protein product is CSVAGQGAVDTQYF.

V and J are TRBV30 and TRBJ1-2; D unresolved. V gave up 3 bases and J gave up 8 bases, with 22 bases separating them. In germline, CDR1 is GTSNPN, CDR2 SVGIG (reference sequence). The CDR3 length is 15 residues. The CDR3 here is CAWRAVLPQSGGYTF. The CDR3 region has the DNA TGTGCCTGGAGAGCCGTCCTCCCCCAATCGGGCGGCTACACCTTC.

This clone has a single count. The gene calls are TRBV10-3 and TRBJ2-3; D is possibly TRBD2 (5 bases). There are 13 residues in the CDR3. V was cut by 10 bases and J by 3 bases, with 14 bases left in between. Germline V gives CDR1 ENHRY, CDR2 SYGVKD. The CDR3 DNA follows: TGTGCCAGCCAGACCGGGGAGACAGATACGCAGTATTTT. Translation: CASQTGETDTQYF.

The chain combines TRBV27 with TRBJ1-5, with D tentatively TRBD1 (5 bases). There are 14 residues in the CDR3. Between the trimmed V and J ends, which lost 5 bases and 1 base, there was a span of 9 bases. Per the germline V gene, CDR1 is MNHEY and CDR2 is SMNVEV (reference sequence). The CDR3 DNA reads TGTGCCAGCAGTGTCCGGGACAGCAATCAGCCCCAGCATTTT. Its protein product is CASSVRDSNQPQHF.

V is TRBV12-3 or TRBV12-4 and J is TRBJ1-5, with D unresolved. This CDR3 has 12 amino acids. V was cut by 4 bases and J by 3 bases, with 4 bases left in between. This CDR3 is CASSSANQPQHF. The CDR3 DNA sequence: TGTGCCAGCAGTTCGGCCAATCAGCCCCAGCATTTT.

The chain recombines TRBV19 with TRBJ1-3; a weak D match, TRBD1 (5 bases). Germline-derived CDR1 and CDR2 are LNHDA and SQIVND (reference sequence). Trimming pared 5 bases from V and 2 bases from J, leaving 10 bases between. The CDR3 is made up of 14 amino acids. The CDR3 sequence: CASSSAGAGNTIYF. The CDR3 DNA is TGTGCCAGTAGTTCGGCGGGGGCTGGAAACACCATATATTTT.

This clone was seen more than once but under ten times. CDR3 region: CASSLALPDNSPLHF. The CDR3 region has the DNA TGTGCCAGCAGTTTAGCATTGCCTGATAATTCACCCCTCCACTTT. V usage is TRBV6-5 and J usage is TRBJ1-6; D gene ambiguous. CDR1 is MNHEY and CDR2 is SVGAGI in the germline V gene. The length of the CDR3 is 15 residues. Trimming took 4 bases from V and 5 from J, leaving 12 bases between them.